The 16 T cell receptor beta chains given below trace back to one sample, sequenced in a study of metastatic and nonmetastatic thyroid tumors. Thyroid surgery took place with no prior treatment in any patient. Via MiXCR, TCRdb re-called the PCR reads. The sample carries 13,000 or so clones, approximately 23% recorded once. The specimen was adjacent normal tissue. The receptors derive from a female donor with papillary thyroid cancer or a benign thyroid nodule (not recorded which). Some clones in this sample may be carry-over from other donors' samples.

This clone was counted at least ten times. CDR3 loop: CASSQGVGGYEQYF. CDR3 bases: TGCGCCAGCAGCCAAGGGGTGGGCGGCTACGAGCAGTACTTC. V and J are TRBV4-1 and TRBJ2-7; no firm D call. V lost 1 base, J lost 3 bases, and 10 bases lay in between. In germline, CDR1 is MGHRA, CDR2 YSYEKL. The CDR3 consists of 14 residues.

The chain carries TRBV20-1 and TRBJ1-6; 10 bases align to TRBD1. The CDR3 is made up of 16 amino acids. The V gene's germline CDR1 is DFQATT and CDR2 SNEGSKA (reference sequence). The ends lost 1 base at V and 6 bases at J; junction bases unmatched: 6. CDR3 amino acids: CSARVETGGSNSPLHF. The CDR3 DNA follows: TGCAGTGCTAGAGTTGAGACAGGGGGCAGTAATTCACCCCTCCACTTT.

In its sample, this clone was seen a few times. The chain links TRBV5-5 to TRBJ2-1; D might be TRBD1 or TRBD2, each matching 6 bases. Trimming removed 0 bases at V and 1 base at J, with 8 bases between. Per the germline V gene, CDR1 is SGHKS and CDR2 is YYEKEE (reference sequence). The CDR3 consists of 15 residues. As DNA, the CDR3 is TGTGCCAGCAGCTTGGAGGGGGGATCCTACAATGAGCAGTTCTTC. It specifies CASSLEGGSYNEQFF.

The table lists this clone with many counts. The chain carries TRBV29-1 and TRBJ2-7; D is possibly TRBD1 or TRBD2 (5 bases each). The V gene lost 6 bases and the J gene lost 2 bases, with 17 bases spanning the gap. The V gene's germline CDR1 is SQVTM and CDR2 ANQGSEA. CDR3 length: 14 amino acids. CDR3 in DNA: TGCAGCGTCTACTTAGGGGAGAGCACCTACGAGCAGTACTTC. Its protein is CSVYLGESTYEQYF.

The gene calls are TRBV28 and TRBJ2-3; TRBD2 matches at 8 bases. V gave up 5 bases and J gave up 8 bases; unmatched junction bases: 12. Germline assignment: CDR1 MDHEN and CDR2 SYDVKM. CDR3 length: 15 amino acids. The DNA of the CDR3 is TGTGCCAGCAGTCCAGCGGGAGAGGGTGGTAGTACGCAGTATTTT. This translates into CASSPAGEGGSTQYF.

The chain has TRBV7-3 and TRBJ1-1, with D perhaps TRBD1 (6 bases). V was pared by 5 bases and J by 5 bases, with 21 bases between. The CDR3 is 16 residues long. Germline-derived CDR1 and CDR2 are SGHTA and FQGTGA. CDR3 amino acids: CASSASGGTQVTEAFF. The CDR3 coding sequence is TGTGCCAGCAGCGCCTCGGGGGGCACCCAGGTGACTGAAGCTTTCTTT.

The rearrangement links TRBV7-8 to TRBJ2-1; 14 nucleotides match TRBD2. This CDR3 comprises 20 residues. The V and J ends lost 3 bases and 0 bases, in that order; junction bases with no gene match: 10. Germline V gene lookup returns CDR1 SGHVS and CDR2 FQNEAQ. DNA of the CDR3: TGTGCCAGCAGCTTTAGACTAGCGGGAGGGATATTGAGCTCCTACAATGAGCAGTTCTTC. This translates into CASSFRLAGGILSSYNEQFF.

By sample share, this clone is medium-sized. The V and J genes are TRBV20-1 and TRBJ2-1; D could derive from TRBD1 or TRBD2 (6 bases each). The V and J ends lost 6 bases and 4 bases respectively, with 13 bases between them. The CDR3 length is 13 residues. The germline gives CDR1 DFQATT, CDR2 SNEGSKA (reference sequence). CDR3 DNA sequence: TGCAGTGCCGAGGGGGGACTGTACAATGAGCAGTTCTTC. Its translation: CSAEGGLYNEQFF.

This clone is judged medium-sized (0.01 to 0.1%). V usage is TRBV10-3 and J usage is TRBJ1-1; no firm D call. CDR1 is ENHRY, CDR2 SYGVKD, per germline. The CDR3 sequence is 11 residues long. Trimming took off 3 bases at V and 7 bases at J, with 6 bases between the two ends. Written as DNA, the CDR3 is TGTGCCATCAGTGACTCGGGTGAAGCTTTCTTT. Its translation: CAISDSGEAFF.

The chain carries TRBV13 and TRBJ2-2; 10 positions match TRBD1. The CDR3 covers 16 residues. CDR1 is PRHDT and CDR2 is FYEKMQ in the germline V gene (reference sequence). V lost 3 bases to trimming and J lost 7 bases; unmatched junction nucleotides: 8. CDR3 residues: CASSFSGTGAFGELFF. DNA of the CDR3: TGTGCCAGCAGCTTTTCCGGGACAGGGGCTTTCGGGGAGCTGTTTTTT.

By share, this clone ranks as medium-sized (0.01 to 0.1%). V and J are TRBV2 and TRBJ1-2, with 8 bases aligning to TRBD1. This CDR3 has 16 residues. Germline V gene lookup returns CDR1 SNHLY and CDR2 FYNNEI. V dropped 3 bases and J dropped 5; count of bases not matched to a gene: 11. The CDR3 sequence: CASSDLETGVLYGYTF. Here the CDR3 DNA reads TGTGCCAGCAGTGACCTCGAGACAGGGGTGTTATATGGCTACACCTTC. The variable domain in full, completed from reference TRBV2 and TRBJ1-2, reads EPEVTQTPSHQVTQMGQEVILRCVPISNHLYFYWYRQILGQKVEFLVSFYNNEISEKSEIFDDQFSVERPDGSNFTLKIRSTKLEDSAMYFCASSDLETGVLYGYTFGSGTRLTVV.

This clone turned up a few times. The chain has TRBV20-1 and TRBJ2-5, with D maybe TRBD2 (5 bases). V lost 1 base, J lost 3 bases, and 15 bases lay in between. In germline, CDR1 is DFQATT, CDR2 SNEGSKA (reference sequence). The CDR3 has 15 amino acids. The CDR3 DNA reads as TGCAGTGCTAGAGTCGGGGTAGCAGGCGAAGAGACCCAGTACTTC. This gives the protein CSARVGVAGEETQYF.

The V call is TRBV6-2 or TRBV6-3, the J call TRBJ1-1; D uncertain. The CDR3 spans 16 residues. The germline V gene has CDR1 MNHEY and CDR2 SVGEGT. V dropped 6 bases and J dropped 4 bases, with 21 bases sitting between them. CDR3 nucleotide sequence: TGTGCCAGCAGCCCCGCCGATGCGGGAAATAGCACTGAAGCTTTCTTT. Translated: CASSPADAGNSTEAFF.

In this sample, this clone is medium-sized. The junction does not match germline at one end; this may be a read error. The rearrangement joins TRBV7-7 to TRBJ1-3; 7 nucleotides agree with TRBD1. Germline V gene sequence: CDR1 SSHAT, CDR2 FNYEAQ (reference sequence). The CDR3 length is 15 residues. Here the CDR3 DNA reads TGTGCTAGCAGCTTAGGGCAGGGGGCTGGAAACACCATATATTTT. Residues: CASSLGQGAGNTIYF.

The rearrangement joins TRBV5-1 to TRBJ2-1; D not resolved. This CDR3 has 13 residues. V was pared by 3 bases and J by 5 bases, with 9 bases between. Germline V gene data show CDR1 as SGHRS and CDR2 as YFSETQ. CDR3 sequence reads: CASSSVPDNEQFF. The CDR3, as DNA: TGCGCCAGCAGCTCCGTTCCGGACAATGAGCAGTTCTTC.

This clone is categorized as medium-sized. The rearrangement uses TRBV2 and TRBJ2-3; a possible D gene is TRBD2 (6 bases). Germline loops: CDR1 SNHLY, CDR2 FYNNEI. The CDR3 extends over 14 amino acids. V lost 6 bases to trimming and J lost 0 bases, with 10 bases between them. CDR3 DNA sequence: TGTGCCAGCAGGCTAGCGCCTAGCACAGATACGCAGTATTTT. Translation: CASRLAPSTDTQYF. The full variable domain, rest sourced from reference TRBV2 and TRBJ2-3, is EPEVTQTPSHQVTQMGQEVILRCVPISNHLYFYWYRQILGQKVEFLVSFYNNEISEKSEIFDDQFSVERPDGSNFTLKIRSTKLEDSAMYFCASRLAPSTDTQYFGPGTRLTVL.